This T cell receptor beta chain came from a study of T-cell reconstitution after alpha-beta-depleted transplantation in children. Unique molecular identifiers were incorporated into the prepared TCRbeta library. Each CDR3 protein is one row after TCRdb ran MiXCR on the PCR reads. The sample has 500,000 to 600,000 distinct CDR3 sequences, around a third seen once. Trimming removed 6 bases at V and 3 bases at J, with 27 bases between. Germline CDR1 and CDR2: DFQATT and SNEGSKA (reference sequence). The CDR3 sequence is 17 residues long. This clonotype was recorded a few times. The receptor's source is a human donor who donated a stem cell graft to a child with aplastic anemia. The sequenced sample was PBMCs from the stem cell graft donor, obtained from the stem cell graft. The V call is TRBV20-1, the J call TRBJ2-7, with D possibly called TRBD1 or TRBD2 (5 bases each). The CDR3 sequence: CSAILSLRGTSFYEQYF. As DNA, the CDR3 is TGCAGTGCCATCCTTTCCTTGAGGGGAACTTCTTTCTACGAGCAGTACTTC.